This TCR beta chain came from a study of CD4 T cells in relation to SARS-CoV-2 and coronaviruses. This clone was recorded only once. Antigen unknown. The protocol was immunoSEQ multiplex PCR, while the TCRdb copy is restricted to in-frame clones and leaves out a portion. The sample lists 30,000 to 40,000 clones; roughly 80% were seen once. Germline CDR1 is MDHEN and CDR2 is SYDVKM. This CDR3 contains 14 residues. V lost 6 bases to trimming and J lost 9 bases; unmatched junction nucleotides: 7. The sample taken for sequencing was memory CD4+ T cells from PBMCs, cultured in vitro. The chain carries TRBV28 and TRBJ2-1; 11 positions agree with TRBD2. The sequence was collected from an adult with COVID-19. The CDR3 DNA reads TGTGCCAGCAGACTAGTAGCGGGAGGGTCTGAGCAGTTCTTC. Encoded protein: CASRLVAGGSEQFF.